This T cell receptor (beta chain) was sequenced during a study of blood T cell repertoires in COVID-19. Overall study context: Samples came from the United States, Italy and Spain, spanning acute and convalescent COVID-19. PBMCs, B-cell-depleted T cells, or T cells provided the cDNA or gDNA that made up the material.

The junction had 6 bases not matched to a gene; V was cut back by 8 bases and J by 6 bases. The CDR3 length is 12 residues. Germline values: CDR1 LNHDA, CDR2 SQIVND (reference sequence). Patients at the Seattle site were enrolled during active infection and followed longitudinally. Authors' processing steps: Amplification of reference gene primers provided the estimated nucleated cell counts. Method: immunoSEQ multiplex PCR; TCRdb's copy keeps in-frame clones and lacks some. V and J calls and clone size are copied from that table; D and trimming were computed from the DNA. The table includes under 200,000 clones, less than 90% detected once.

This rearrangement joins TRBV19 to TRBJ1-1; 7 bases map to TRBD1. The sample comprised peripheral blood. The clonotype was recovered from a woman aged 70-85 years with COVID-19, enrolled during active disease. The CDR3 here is CASLRGDAEAFF. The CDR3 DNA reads TGTGCCAGTCTCAGGGGGGACGCTGAAGCTTTCTTT.